This TCR beta chain derives from a study of early T cells in non-severe SARS-CoV-2 infection. The overall study: Sequencing of bulk RNA from unsorted whole blood was done, without chain pairing.

TCRdb ran MiXCR on the 5' RACE reads and lists one entry per CDR3 protein. Here the sample spans tens of thousands of distinct CDR3 sequences, just under 15% being singletons. Comments on this clonotype: Its matching antigen is unknown.

General observations from the study: Lookups in VDJdb leaned toward anti-spike CD8 responses and missed private and CD4 specificities.

The CDR3 has 16 amino acids. Germline trimming cut 4 bases from V and 2 bases from J; bases unmatched to any gene: 4. Germline V gene lookup returns CDR1 ENHRY and CDR2 SYGVKD. The chain recombines TRBV10-3 with TRBJ2-3, with 12 bases lining up with TRBD2. This clonotype was sampled from an adult who was a healthcare worker with PCR-confirmed SARS-CoV-2 infection or an uninfected control (not recorded which). Sample: whole blood. CDR3 loop: CAISGLAGALTDTQYF. The CDR3 DNA sequence: TGTGCCATCAGTGGACTAGCGGGAGCCCTCACAGATACGCAGTATTTT.